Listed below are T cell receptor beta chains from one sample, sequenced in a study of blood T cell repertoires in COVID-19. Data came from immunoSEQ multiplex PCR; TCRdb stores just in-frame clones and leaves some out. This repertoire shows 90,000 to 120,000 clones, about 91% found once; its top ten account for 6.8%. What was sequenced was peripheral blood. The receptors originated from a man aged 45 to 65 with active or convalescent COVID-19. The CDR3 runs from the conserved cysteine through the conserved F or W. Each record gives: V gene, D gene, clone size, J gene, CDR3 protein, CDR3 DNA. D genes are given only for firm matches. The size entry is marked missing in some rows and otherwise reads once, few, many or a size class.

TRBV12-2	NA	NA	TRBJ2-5	CASRLVGLAGGEETQYF	TGTGCAAGTCGCTTAGTGGGACTAGCGGGAGGGGAGGAGACCCAGTACTTC
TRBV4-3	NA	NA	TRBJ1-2	CASSQGGGEPYGYTF	TGCGCCAGCAGCCAGGGGGGAGGGGAGCCTTATGGCTACACCTTC
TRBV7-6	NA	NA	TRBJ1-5	CASSLSSNQPQHF	TGTGCCAGCAGCTTAAGCTCTAATCAGCCCCAGCATTTT
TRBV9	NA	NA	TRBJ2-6	CASSGYGVNLGANVLTF	TGTGCCAGCAGCGGATACGGGGTGAATTTAGGTGCCAACGTCCTGACTTTC
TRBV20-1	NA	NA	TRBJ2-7	CSAILDYEQYF	TGCAGTGCTATCTTAGACTACGAGCAGTACTTC
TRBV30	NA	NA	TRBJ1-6	CAWSVGVRNSPLHF	TGTGCCTGGAGTGTAGGGGTGAGGAATTCACCCCTCCACTTT
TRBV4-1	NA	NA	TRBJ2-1	CASSQARARDEQFF	TGCGCCAGCAGCCAAGCACGAGCCCGGGATGAGCAGTTCTTC
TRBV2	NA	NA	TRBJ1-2	CASSVQGEGGYTF	TGTGCCAGCAGTGTACAGGGTGAAGGTGGCTACACCTTC
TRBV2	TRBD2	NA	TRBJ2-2	CASRREGTGELFF	TGTGCCAGCAGACGGGAGGGGACCGGGGAGCTGTTTTTT
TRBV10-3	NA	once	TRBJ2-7	CAISEKSYEQYF	TGTGCCATCAGTGAGAAGAGCTACGAGCAGTACTTC
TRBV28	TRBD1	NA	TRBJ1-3	CASSLGGQPGNTIYF	TGTGCCAGCAGTTTAGGGGGACAGCCTGGAAACACCATATATTTT
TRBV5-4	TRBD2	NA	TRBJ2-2	CASSYGLAGSGTGELFF	TGTGCCAGCAGCTACGGACTAGCGGGATCGGGCACCGGGGAGCTGTTTTTT
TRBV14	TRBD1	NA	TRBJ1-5	CASSQQTGAPQHF	TGTGCCAGCAGCCAACAGACAGGGGCGCCCCAGCATTTT
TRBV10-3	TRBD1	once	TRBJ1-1	CAMGQVNTEAFF	TGTGCCATGGGACAGGTGAACACTGAAGCTTTCTTT
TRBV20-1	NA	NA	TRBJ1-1	CSASGQGNTEAFF	TGCAGTGCTAGTGGGCAGGGCAACACTGAAGCTTTCTTT
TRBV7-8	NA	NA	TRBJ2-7	CASSFGRNSYEQYF	TGTGCCAGCAGCTTTGGGCGAAACTCCTACGAGCAGTACTTC